This TCR beta chain is drawn from a study of chemoradiotherapy in HPV16-positive cancers. Study findings and constraints: In HPV16-positive patients, HPV-responsive T-cell expansion tracked better recurrence-free survival. Functional assays defining HPV-specific T cells used only two HPV16-positive patients. Candidate HPV-specific clones and E7-related TCR motifs grew in tumor during treatment.

Sequencing used immunoSEQ multiplex PCR; TCRdb keeps in-frame clones, though not all of them. This table has 25,000 to 30,000 clones, more than 90% appearing once. As regards this clone: Its target is not known.

Repertoires were sampled repeatedly during chemoradiotherapy. The CDR3 totals 16 residues. The V gene's germline CDR1 is SGHRS and CDR2 YFSETQ. Unmatched junction bases numbered 7, after V lost 3 bases and J lost 2 bases. The sequencing used blood, collected from a patient who underwent chemoradiotherapy. This TCR derives from a human donor with HPV-associated anogenital cancer. V and J are TRBV5-1 and TRBJ2-3; 9 nucleotides line up with TRBD1. The CDR3 loop reads CASSWGDRDVTDTQYF. CDR3 nucleotide sequence: TGCGCCAGCAGCTGGGGGGACAGGGATGTCACAGATACGCAGTATTTT.